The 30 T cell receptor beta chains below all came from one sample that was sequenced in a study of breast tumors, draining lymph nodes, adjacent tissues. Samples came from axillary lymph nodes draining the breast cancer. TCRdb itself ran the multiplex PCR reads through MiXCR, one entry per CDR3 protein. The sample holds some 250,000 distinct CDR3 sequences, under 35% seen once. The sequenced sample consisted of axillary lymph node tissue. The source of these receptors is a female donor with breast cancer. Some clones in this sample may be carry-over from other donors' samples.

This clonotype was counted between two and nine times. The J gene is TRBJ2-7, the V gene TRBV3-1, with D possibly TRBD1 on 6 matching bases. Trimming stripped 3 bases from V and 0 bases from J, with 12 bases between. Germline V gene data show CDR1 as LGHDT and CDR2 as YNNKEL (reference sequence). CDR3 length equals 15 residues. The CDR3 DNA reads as TGTGCCAGCAGCCATTTTTCGACAGGCTCCTACGAGCAGTACTTC. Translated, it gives CASSHFSTGSYEQYF.

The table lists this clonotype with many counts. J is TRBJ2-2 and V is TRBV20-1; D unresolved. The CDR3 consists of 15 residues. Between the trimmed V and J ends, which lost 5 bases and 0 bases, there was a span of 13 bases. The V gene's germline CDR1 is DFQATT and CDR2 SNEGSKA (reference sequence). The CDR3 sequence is CSARTRTANTGELFF. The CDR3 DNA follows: TGCAGTGCTCGCACCCGGACGGCGAACACCGGGGAGCTGTTTTTT.

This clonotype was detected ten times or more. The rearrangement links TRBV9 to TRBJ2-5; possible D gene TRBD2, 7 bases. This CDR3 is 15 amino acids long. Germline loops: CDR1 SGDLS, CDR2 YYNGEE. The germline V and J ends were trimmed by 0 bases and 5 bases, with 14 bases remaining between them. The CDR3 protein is CASSVGFAGAETQYF. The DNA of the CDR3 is TGTGCCAGCAGCGTAGGCTTTGCGGGGGCTGAGACCCAGTACTTC.

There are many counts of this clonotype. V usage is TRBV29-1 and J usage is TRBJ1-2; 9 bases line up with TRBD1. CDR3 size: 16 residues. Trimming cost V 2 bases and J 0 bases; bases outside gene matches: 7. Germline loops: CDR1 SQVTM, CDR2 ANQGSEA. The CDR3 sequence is CSVEYPGQGSNYGYTF. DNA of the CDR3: TGCAGCGTTGAATATCCGGGACAGGGATCTAACTATGGCTACACCTTC.

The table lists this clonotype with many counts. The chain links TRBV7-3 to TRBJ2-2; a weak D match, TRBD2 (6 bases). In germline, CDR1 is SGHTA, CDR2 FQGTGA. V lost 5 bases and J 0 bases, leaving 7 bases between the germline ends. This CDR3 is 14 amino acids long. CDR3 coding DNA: TGTGCCAGCAGCACGGGGGCGAACACCGGGGAGCTGTTTTTT. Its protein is CASSTGANTGELFF.

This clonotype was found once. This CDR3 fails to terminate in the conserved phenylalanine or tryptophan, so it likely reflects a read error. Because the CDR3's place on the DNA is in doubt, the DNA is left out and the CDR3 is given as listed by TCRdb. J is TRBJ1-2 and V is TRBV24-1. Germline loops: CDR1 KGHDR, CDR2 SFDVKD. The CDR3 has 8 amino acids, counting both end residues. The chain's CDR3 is CATSDSTA.

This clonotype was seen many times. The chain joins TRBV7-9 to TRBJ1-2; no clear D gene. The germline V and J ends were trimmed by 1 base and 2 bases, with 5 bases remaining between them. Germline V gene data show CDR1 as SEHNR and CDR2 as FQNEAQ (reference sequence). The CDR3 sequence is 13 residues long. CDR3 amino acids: CASSLVPNYGYTF. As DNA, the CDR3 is TGTGCCAGCAGCTTAGTGCCCAACTATGGCTACACCTTC. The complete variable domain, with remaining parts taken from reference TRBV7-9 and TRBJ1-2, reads DTGVSQNPRHKITKRGQNVTFRCDPISEHNRLYWYRQTLGQGPEFLTYFQNEAQLEKSRLLSDRFSAERPKGSFSTLEIQRTEQGDSAMYLCASSLVPNYGYTFGSGTRLTVV.

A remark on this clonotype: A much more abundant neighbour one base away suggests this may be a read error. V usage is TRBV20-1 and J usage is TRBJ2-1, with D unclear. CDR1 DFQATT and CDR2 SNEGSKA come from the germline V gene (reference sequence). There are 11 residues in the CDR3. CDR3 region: CSAPAYNEQSF. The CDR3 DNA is TGCAGTGCGCCAGCTTACAATGAGCAGTCCTTC.

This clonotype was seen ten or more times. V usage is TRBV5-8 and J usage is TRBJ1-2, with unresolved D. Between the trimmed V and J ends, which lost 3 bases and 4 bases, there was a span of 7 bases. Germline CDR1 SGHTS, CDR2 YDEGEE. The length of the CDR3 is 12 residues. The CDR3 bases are TGTGCCAGCAGCTCGAGGGTCTATGGCTACACCTTC. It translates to CASSSRVYGYTF. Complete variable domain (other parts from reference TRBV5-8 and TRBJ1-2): EAGVTQSPTHLIKTRGQQATLRCSPISGHTSVYWYQQALGLGLQFLLWYDEGEERNRGNFPPRFSGRQFPNYSSELNVNALELEDSALYLCASSSRVYGYTFGSGTRLTVV.

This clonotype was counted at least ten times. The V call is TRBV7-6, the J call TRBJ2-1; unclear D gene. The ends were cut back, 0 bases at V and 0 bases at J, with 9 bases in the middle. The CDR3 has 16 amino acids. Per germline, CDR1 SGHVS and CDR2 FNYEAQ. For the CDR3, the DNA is TGTGCCAGCAGCTTAGCTAGTGCAAGCTCCTACAATGAGCAGTTCTTC. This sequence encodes CASSLASASSYNEQFF.

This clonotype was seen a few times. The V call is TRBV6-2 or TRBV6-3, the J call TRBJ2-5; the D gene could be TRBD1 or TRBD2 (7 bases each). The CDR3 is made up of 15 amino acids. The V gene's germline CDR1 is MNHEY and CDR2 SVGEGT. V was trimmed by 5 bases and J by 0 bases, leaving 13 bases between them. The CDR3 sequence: CASSPQGGYQETQYF. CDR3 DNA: TGTGCCAGCAGTCCCCAGGGGGGGTACCAAGAGACCCAGTACTTC.

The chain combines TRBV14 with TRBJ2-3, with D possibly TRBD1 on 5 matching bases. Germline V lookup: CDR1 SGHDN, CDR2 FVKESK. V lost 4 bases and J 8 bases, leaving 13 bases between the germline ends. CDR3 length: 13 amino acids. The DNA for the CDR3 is TGTGCCAGCAGCCGTTTGGGGCAGGTTACGCAGTATTTT. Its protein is CASSRLGQVTQYF.

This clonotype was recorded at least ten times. The CDR3 protein is CASSVNTGQAYGYTF. CDR3 DNA: TGTGCCAGCAGCGTTAATACGGGACAGGCCTATGGCTACACCTTC. V and J are TRBV9 and TRBJ1-2; TRBD1 matches 8 bases. The CDR3 covers 15 residues. The V and J ends lost 2 bases and 4 bases, in that order; junction bases with no gene match: 7. The germline CDR1 and CDR2 sequences are SGDLS and YYNGEE.

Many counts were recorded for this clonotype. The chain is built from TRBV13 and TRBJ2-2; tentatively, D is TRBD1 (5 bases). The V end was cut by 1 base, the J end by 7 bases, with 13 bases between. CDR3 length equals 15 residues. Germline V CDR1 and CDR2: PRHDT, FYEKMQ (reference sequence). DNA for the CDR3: TGTGCCAGCAGCTTAGAAGGGGCGGTGAACGGGGAGCTGTTTTTT. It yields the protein CASSLEGAVNGELFF. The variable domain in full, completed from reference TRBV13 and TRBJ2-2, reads AAGVIQSPRHLIKEKRETATLKCYPIPRHDTVYWYQQGPGQDPQFLISFYEKMQSDKGSIPDRFSAQQFSDYHSELNMSSLELGDSALYFCASSLEGAVNGELFFGEGSRLTVL.

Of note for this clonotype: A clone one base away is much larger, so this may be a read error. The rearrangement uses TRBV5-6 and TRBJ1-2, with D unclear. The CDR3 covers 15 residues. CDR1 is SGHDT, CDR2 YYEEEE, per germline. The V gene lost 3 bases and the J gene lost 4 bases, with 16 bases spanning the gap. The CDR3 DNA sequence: TGTGCCAGCAGCTCAGGCAGCCCGACCCTCTATGGCTACACCTTC. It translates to CASSSGSPTLYGYTF.

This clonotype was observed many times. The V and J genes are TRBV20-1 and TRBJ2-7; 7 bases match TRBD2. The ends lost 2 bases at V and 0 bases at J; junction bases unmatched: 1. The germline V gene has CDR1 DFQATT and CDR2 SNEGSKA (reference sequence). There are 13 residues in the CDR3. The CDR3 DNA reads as TGCAGTGCTAGAAGGACTAGCTCCTACGAGCAGTACTTC. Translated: CSARRTSSYEQYF.

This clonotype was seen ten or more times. The CDR3 protein is CASSLVRGARNEQYF. The CDR3 DNA follows: TGTGCCAGCAGCTTAGTCCGGGGGGCACGGAACGAGCAGTACTTC. The gene calls are TRBV11-2 and TRBJ2-7; D is perhaps TRBD2 (7 bases). The CDR3 covers 15 residues. Trimming pared 1 base from V and 5 bases from J, leaving 15 bases between. Germline loops: CDR1 SGHAT, CDR2 FQNNGV.

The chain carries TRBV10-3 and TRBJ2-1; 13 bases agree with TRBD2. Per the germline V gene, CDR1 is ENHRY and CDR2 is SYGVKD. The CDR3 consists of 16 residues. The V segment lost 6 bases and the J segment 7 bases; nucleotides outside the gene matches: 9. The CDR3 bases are TGTGCCATCAGCTGGACTAGCGGGGGAGTAAATAATGAGCAGTTCTTC. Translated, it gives CAISWTSGGVNNEQFF.

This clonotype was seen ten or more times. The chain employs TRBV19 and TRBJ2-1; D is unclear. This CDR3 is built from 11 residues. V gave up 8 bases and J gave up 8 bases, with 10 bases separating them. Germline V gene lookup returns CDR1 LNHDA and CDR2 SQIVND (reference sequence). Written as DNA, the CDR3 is TGTGCCAGTGGAATCGGCCATGAGCAGTTCTTC. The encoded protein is CASGIGHEQFF.

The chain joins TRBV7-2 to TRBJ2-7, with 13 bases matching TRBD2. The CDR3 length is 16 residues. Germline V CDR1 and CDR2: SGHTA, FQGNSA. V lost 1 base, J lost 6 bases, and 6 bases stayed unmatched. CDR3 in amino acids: CASSLGTSGRISEQYF. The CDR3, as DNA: TGTGCCAGCAGCTTAGGGACTAGCGGGAGAATCAGCGAGCAGTACTTC. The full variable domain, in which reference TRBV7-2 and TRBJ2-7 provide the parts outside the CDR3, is GAGVSQSPSNKVTEKGKDVELRCDPISGHTALYWYRQSLGQGLEFLIYFQGNSAPDKSGLPSDRFSAERTGGSVSTLTIQRTQQEDSAVYLCASSLGTSGRISEQYFGPGTRLTVT.

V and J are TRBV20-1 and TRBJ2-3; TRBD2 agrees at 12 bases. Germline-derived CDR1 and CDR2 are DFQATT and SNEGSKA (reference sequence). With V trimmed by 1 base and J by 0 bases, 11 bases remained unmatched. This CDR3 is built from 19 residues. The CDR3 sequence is CSARGTGTSGFTSTDTQYF. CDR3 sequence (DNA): TGCAGTGCTAGAGGGACGGGGACTAGCGGGTTCACTAGCACAGATACGCAGTATTTT.

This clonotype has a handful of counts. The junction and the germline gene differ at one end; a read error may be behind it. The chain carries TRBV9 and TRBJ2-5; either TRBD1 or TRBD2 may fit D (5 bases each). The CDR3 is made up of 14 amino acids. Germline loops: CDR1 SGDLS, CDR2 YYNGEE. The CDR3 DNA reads TGTGCCAGCAGCGTAGGAGGGGTCCAGGAGACCCAGTCCTTC. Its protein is CASSVGGVQETQSF.

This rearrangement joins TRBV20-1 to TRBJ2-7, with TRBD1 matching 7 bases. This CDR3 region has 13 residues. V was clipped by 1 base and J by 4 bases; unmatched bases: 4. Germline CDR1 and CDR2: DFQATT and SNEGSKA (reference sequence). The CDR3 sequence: CSARGDRDYEQYF. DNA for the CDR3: TGCAGTGCTAGAGGAGACAGGGATTACGAGCAGTACTTC.

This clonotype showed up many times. CDR3 sequence: CASSFATGQGVTQYF. The CDR3 nucleotides are TGTGCCAGCAGTTTTGCGACGGGACAGGGAGTGACGCAGTATTTT. The chain recombines TRBV12-3 or TRBV12-4 with TRBJ2-3; 9 bases agree with TRBD1. The CDR3 is 15 amino acids. The trim removed 3 bases at V and 9 bases at J, leaving 10 bases unmatched.

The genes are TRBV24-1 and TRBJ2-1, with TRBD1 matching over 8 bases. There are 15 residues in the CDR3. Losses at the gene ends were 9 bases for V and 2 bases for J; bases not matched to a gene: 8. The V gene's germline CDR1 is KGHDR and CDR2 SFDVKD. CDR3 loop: CATFFTGGTYNEQFF. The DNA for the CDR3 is TGTGCCACCTTTTTTACAGGGGGGACCTACAATGAGCAGTTCTTC.

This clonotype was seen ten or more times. CDR3 in DNA: TGTGCCAGTAGGCCGGGACAGGGGCATAATTCACCCCTCCACTTT. Translating it yields CASRPGQGHNSPLHF. This chain joins TRBV19 and TRBJ1-6; 10 bases line up with TRBD1. CDR3 length: 15 residues. Germline V gene data show CDR1 as LNHDA and CDR2 as SQIVND (reference sequence). V trimming: 6 bases; J trimming: 5 bases; junction bases outside the gene matches: 4.

The CDR3 DNA sequence: TGCAGTGCTAGTCACGTGGGCGGGGGGGCCAATGAGCAGTTCTTC. Amino acid sequence: CSASHVGGGANEQFF. The V call is TRBV20-1, the J call TRBJ2-1, with 9 bases fitting TRBD2. Germline CDR1 DFQATT, CDR2 SNEGSKA (reference sequence). The CDR3 contains 15 residues. J lost 6 bases, V lost 3 bases, and 9 bases had no gene match.

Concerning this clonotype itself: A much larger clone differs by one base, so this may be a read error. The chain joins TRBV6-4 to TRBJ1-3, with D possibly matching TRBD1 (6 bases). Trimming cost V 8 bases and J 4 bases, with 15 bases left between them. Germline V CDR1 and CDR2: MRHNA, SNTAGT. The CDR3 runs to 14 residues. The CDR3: CASPWGGAGNTIYF. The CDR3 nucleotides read TGTGCCAGCCCATGGGGGGGGGCCGGAAACACCATATATTTT.

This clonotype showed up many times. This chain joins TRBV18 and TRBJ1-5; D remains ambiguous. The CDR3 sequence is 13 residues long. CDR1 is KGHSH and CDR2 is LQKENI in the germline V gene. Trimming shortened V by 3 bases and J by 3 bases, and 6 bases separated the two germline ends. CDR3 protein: CASSPTFNQPQHF. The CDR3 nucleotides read TGTGCCAGCTCACCGACGTTCAATCAGCCCCAGCATTTT.

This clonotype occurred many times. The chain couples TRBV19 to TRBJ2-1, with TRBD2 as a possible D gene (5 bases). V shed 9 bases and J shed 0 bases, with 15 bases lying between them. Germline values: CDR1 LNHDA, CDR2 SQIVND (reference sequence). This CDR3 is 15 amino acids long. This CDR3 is CASAPLASSYNEQFF. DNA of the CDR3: TGTGCCAGCGCCCCTCTAGCTTCCTCCTACAATGAGCAGTTCTTC.